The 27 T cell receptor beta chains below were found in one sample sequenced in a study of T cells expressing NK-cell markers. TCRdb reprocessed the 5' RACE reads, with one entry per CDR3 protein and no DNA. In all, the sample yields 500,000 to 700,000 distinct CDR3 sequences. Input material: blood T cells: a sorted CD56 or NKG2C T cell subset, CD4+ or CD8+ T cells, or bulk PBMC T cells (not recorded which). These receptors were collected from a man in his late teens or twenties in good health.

CDR3 sequence reads: CSVGQNNRGGLFF. V usage is TRBV29-1 and J usage is TRBJ2-2; the TCRdb call, TRBD1, lacks DNA for checking. Germline V gives CDR1 SQVTM, CDR2 ANQGSEA. The CDR3 totals 13 residues.

The CDR3 loop reads CASSLSYTGRLNTEAFF. This rearrangement joins TRBV19 to TRBJ1-1. The CDR3 runs 17 residues. CDR1 and CDR2 (germline): LNHDA, SQIVND (reference sequence). Full variable domain (outside the CDR3, taken from reference TRBV19 and TRBJ1-1): DGGITQSPKYLFRKEGQNVTLSCEQNLNHDAMYWYRQDPGQGLRLIYYSQIVNDFQKGDIAEGYSVSREKKESFPLTVTSAQKNPTAFYLCASSLSYTGRLNTEAFFGQGTRLTVV.

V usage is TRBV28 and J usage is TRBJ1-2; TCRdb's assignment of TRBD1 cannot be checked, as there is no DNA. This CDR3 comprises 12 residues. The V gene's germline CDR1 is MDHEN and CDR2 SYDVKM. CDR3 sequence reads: CASSIDREGYTF.

CDR3 protein: CASSPNYGYTF. This chain uses TRBV12-3 or TRBV12-4 with TRBJ1-2. The CDR3 contains 11 residues.

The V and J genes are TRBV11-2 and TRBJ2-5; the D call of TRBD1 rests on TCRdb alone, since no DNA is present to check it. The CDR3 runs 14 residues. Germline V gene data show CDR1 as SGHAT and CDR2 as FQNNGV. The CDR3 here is CASSLDRGQETQYF.

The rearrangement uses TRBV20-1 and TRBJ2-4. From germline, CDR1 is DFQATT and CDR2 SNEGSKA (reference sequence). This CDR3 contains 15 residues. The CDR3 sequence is CSAGATYSHKNIQYF.

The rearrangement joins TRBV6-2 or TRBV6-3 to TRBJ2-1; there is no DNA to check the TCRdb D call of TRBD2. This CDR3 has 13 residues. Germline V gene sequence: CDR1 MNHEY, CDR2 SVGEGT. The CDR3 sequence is CASSRRTGNEQFF.

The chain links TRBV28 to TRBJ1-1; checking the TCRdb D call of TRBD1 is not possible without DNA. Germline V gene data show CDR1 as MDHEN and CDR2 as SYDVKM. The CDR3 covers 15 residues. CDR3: CASSLSGRGNTEAFF.

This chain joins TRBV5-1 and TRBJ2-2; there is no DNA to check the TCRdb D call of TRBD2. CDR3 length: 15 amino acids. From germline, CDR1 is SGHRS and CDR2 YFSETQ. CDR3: CASQREGHITGELFF.

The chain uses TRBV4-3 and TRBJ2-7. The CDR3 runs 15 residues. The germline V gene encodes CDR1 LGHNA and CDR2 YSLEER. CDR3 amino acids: CASSQEAHIGSEQYF.

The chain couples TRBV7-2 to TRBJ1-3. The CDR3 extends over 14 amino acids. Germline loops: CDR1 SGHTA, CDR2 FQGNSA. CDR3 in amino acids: CASSHGTYGNTIYF.

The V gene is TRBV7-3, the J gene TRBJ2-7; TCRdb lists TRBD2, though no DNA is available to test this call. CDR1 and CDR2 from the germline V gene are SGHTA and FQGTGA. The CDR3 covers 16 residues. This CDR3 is CASSLLPGTKTHEQYF.

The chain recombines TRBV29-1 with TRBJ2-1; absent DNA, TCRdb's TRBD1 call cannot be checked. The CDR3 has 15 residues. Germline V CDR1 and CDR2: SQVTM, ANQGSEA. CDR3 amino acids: CSVPPDRGFYNEQFF.

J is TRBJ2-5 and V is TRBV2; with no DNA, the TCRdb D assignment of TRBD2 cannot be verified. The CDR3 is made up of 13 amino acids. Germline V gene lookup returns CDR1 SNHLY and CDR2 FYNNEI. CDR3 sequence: CASKSGREETQYF.

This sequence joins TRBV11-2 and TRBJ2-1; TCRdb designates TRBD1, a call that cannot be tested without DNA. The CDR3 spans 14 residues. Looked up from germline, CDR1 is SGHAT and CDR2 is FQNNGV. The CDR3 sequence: CASSSETGGNEQFF. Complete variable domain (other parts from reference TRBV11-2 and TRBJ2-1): EAGVAQSPRYKIIEKRQSVAFWCNPISGHATLYWYQQILGQGPKLLIQFQNNGVVDDSQLPKDRFSAERLKGVDSTLKIQPAKLEDSAVYLCASSSETGGNEQFFGPGTRLTVL.

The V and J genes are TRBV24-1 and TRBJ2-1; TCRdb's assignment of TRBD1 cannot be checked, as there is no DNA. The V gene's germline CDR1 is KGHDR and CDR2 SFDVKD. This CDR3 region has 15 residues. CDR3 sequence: CATSGSSRPSNEQFF.

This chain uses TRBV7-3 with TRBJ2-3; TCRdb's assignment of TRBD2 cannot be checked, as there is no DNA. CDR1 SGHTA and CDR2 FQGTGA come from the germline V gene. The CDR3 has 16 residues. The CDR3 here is CASSRVADPSTDTQYF.

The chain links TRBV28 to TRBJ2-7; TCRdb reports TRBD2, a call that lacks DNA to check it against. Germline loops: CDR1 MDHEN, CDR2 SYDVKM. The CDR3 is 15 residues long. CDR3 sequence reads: CASGSLAVSSYEQYF.

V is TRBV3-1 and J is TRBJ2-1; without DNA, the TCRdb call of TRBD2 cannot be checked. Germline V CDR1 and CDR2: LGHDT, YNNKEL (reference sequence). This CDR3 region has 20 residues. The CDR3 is CASSQDWLGGPSPLYNEQFF.

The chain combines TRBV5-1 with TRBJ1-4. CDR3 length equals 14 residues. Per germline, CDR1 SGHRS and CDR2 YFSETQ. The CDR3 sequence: CASSPGSSGGKLFF.

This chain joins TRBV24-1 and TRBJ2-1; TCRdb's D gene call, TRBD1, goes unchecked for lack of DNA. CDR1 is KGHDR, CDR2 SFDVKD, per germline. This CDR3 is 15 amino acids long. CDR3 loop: CATSDRWTQYNEQFF.

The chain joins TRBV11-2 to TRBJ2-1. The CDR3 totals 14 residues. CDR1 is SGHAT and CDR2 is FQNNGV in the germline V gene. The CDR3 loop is CASSLMSRSNEQFF. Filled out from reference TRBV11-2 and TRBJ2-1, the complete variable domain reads EAGVAQSPRYKIIEKRQSVAFWCNPISGHATLYWYQQILGQGPKLLIQFQNNGVVDDSQLPKDRFSAERLKGVDSTLKIQPAKLEDSAVYLCASSLMSRSNEQFFGPGTRLTVL.

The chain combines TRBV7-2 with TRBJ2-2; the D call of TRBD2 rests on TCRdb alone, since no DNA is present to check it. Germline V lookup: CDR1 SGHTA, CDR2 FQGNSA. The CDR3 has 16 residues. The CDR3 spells CASSPGLAKNTGELFF. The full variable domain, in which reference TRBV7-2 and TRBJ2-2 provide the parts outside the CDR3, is GAGVSQSPSNKVTEKGKDVELRCDPISGHTALYWYRQSLGQGLEFLIYFQGNSAPDKSGLPSDRFSAERTGGSVSTLTIQRTQQEDSAVYLCASSPGLAKNTGELFFGEGSRLTVL.

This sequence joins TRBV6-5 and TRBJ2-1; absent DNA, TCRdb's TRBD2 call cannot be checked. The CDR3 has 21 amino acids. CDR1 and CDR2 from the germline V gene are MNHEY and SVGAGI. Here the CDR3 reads CASSPSVGTSGRAGSYNEQFF.

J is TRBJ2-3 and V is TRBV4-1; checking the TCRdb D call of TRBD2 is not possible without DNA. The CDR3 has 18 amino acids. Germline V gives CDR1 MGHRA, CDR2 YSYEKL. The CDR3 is CASSTIGWAPGNTDTQYF.

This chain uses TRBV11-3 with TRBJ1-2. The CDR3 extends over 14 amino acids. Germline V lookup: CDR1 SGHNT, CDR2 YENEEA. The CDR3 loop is CASSLANSGYGYTF.

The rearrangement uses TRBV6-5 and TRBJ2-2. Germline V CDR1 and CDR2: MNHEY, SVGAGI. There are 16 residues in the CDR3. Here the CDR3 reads CASSYVTGANTGELFF.